The rows below give T cell receptor beta chains drawn from one sample of a study of T cell repertoires in cytomegalovirus infection. No antigen has been assigned to these receptors. TCRdb reprocessed the reads with MiXCR, giving one entry per CDR3 protein. The sample shows 900,000 to 950,000 distinct CDR3 sequences, less than 40% of them seen only once. The sequences come from cultured CD8+ T cells from PBMCs, collected from culture after CMV antigen stimulation. All receptors come from a human donor in good health (CMV status not recorded). Some clones in this sample may be carry-over from other donors' samples. The CDR3 runs from the conserved cysteine through the conserved F or W. The D gene is left open where the match is weak. Some rows have no size entry. The others give once, few or many, or a class for an expanded clone.

len,v_gene,abundance,j_gene,d_gene,CDR3aa,CDR3nt
15,TRBV7-9,many,TRBJ2-7,-,CASSLEEEGAYEQYF,TGTGCCAGCAGCTTAGAGGAGGAGGGGGCCTACGAGCAGTACTTC
15,TRBV7-6,-,TRBJ2-4,-,CASSLGTSTKNIQYF,TGTGCCAGCAGCCTGGGGACTTCTACTAAAAACATTCAGTACTTC
15,TRBV28,-,TRBJ2-1,-,CASSLRASSYNEQFF,TGTGCCAGCAGTTTAAGGGCGAGCTCCTACAATGAGCAGTTCTTC
17,TRBV28,few,TRBJ1-5,-,CASSLGSNMEGNQPQHF,TGTGCCAGCAGTTTAGGCTCAAACATGGAGGGCAATCAGCCCCAGCATTTT
11,TRBV2,-,TRBJ1-2,-,CASNRDYGYTF,TGTGCCAGCAACAGGGACTATGGCTACACCTTC
13,TRBV6-8,-,TRBJ2-1,-,CASKFWGEAEQLF,TGTGCCAGCAAATTCTGGGGGGAGGCTGAGCAGCTCTTC
15,TRBV6-5,-,TRBJ2-7,TRBD2,CASRDAYLGGYEQYF,TGTGCCAGCCGGGACGCCTACCTGGGGGGGTACGAGCAGTACTTC
15,TRBV2,few,TRBJ1-4,-,CASNRGIGTNEKLFF,TGTGCCAGCAATAGAGGGATAGGCACTAATGAAAAACTGTTTTTT
14,TRBV6-6,-,TRBJ2-7,-,CANLIPDRAYEQYF,TGTGCCAACCTAATTCCCGACCGGGCCTACGAGCAGTACTTC
19,TRBV3-1,-,TRBJ2-3,-,CVSSPEVDYQGPGGDTQYF,TGTGTCAGCAGTCCCGAAGTAGATTATCAGGGTCCCGGGGGAGATACGCAGTATTTT
17,TRBV27,few,TRBJ1-3,-,CASSLSGPTGTGNTIYF,TGTGCCAGCAGTTTATCGGGGCCCACGGGGACTGGAAACACCATATATTTT
14,TRBV13,few,TRBJ1-5,TRBD1,CASSLGTGTEPQHF,TGTGCCAGCAGCTTAGGGACAGGGACAGAGCCCCAGCATTTT
12,TRBV28,-,TRBJ2-2,-,CAITPYTGELFF,TGTGCCATCACCCCATACACCGGGGAGCTGTTTTTT
13,TRBV9,-,TRBJ2-1,TRBD2,CASSPRAGEGQFF,TGTGCCAGCAGCCCCCGCGCGGGGGAGGGGCAGTTCTTC
16,TRBV7-6,few,TRBJ2-3,TRBD1,CASSPRTGGLTDTQYF,TGTGCCAGCAGCCCTCGGACAGGGGGCCTCACAGATACGCAGTATTTT
14,TRBV7-2,few,TRBJ2-1,-,CASSTGTIYEVEFF,TGTGCCAGCAGCACCGGGACAATTTATGAAGTTGAATTCTTC
14,TRBV7-9,many,TRBJ2-7,-,CASSLSPGSYEQYF,TGTGCCAGCAGCTTGTCGCCAGGCTCCTACGAGCAGTACTTC
15,TRBV2,few,TRBJ2-2,TRBD1,CASIPTGTNTGELFF,TGTGCCAGCATTCCGACAGGGACGAACACCGGGGAGCTGTTTTTT
14,TRBV7-9,few,TRBJ2-7,TRBD1,CASSDRDRYYEQYF,TGTGCCAGCAGCGACCGGGACAGATACTACGAGCAGTACTTC
15,TRBV2,many,TRBJ1-4,-,CASSAGQSTNEKLFF,TGTGCCAGCAGCGCCGGACAGTCAACTAATGAAAAACTGTTTTTT
11,TRBV2,few,TRBJ1-1,-,CASRKGNEAFF,TGTGCCAGCAGAAAAGGGAATGAAGCTTTCTTT
16,TRBV13,-,TRBJ2-3,-,CASSDTNRVPADTQYF,TGTGCCAGCAGTGATACAAACAGGGTGCCGGCAGATACGCAGTATTTT
14,TRBV12-5,-,TRBJ1-2,-,CASGLVASDYGYTF,TGTGCTAGTGGTTTGGTAGCCTCCGACTATGGCTACACCTTC
15,TRBV7-2,many,TRBJ2-5,TRBD2,CASSLELAGQETQYF,TGTGCCAGCAGCTTAGAACTAGCGGGACAAGAGACCCAGTACTTC
12,TRBV20-1,medium-sized,TRBJ1-3,TRBD1,CSAGTGGNTIYF,TGCAGTGCCGGGACAGGGGGAAACACCATATATTTT
14,TRBV7-2,many,TRBJ2-1,-,CASSWTTGWDEQFF,TGTGCCAGCAGCTGGACCACGGGGTGGGATGAGCAGTTCTTC
15,TRBV12-3/TRBV12-4,few,TRBJ2-1,-,CASSLLGDTYNEQFF,TGTGCCAGCAGTTTATTGGGGGATACCTACAATGAGCAGTTCTTC
13,TRBV10-3,once,TRBJ1-5,TRBD1,CAISRGSNQPQHF,TGTGCCATCAGCAGGGGGAGCAATCAGCCCCAGCATTTT
17,TRBV15,-,TRBJ1-2,-,CATSSLPKDSRSSGYTF,TGTGCCACCAGCAGCCTTCCGAAGGACAGCAGGTCGTCTGGCTACACCTTC
13,TRBV6-5,few,TRBJ1-4,-,CASSYQWGEKLFF,TGTGCCAGCAGTTACCAGTGGGGTGAAAAACTGTTTTTT
12,TRBV7-4,-,TRBJ1-3,-,CASSHDAYTIYF,TGTGCCAGCAGCCACGACGCCTACACCATATATTTT
13,TRBV10-1,few,TRBJ2-3,-,CASSKGTADTQYF,TGCGCCAGCAGTAAAGGCACGGCAGATACGCAGTATTTT
14,TRBV6-5,many,TRBJ2-7,-,CASSYGGYGVEQYF,TGTGCCAGCAGTTATGGAGGGTATGGGGTCGAGCAGTACTTC
15,TRBV4-1,-,TRBJ1-1,-,CASSHSGTGDTEAFF,TGCGCCAGCAGCCACTCCGGGACGGGGGACACTGAAGCTTTCTTT
15,TRBV6-1,-,TRBJ1-4,-,CASSDRRATNEKLFF,TGTGCCAGCAGTGACCGACGAGCAACTAATGAAAAACTGTTTTTT
16,TRBV27,-,TRBJ1-3,-,CASSLIWGDSGNTIYF,TGTGCCAGCAGTTTAATCTGGGGTGACTCTGGAAACACCATATATTTT
18,TRBV7-6,many,TRBJ2-2,TRBD2,CASSLEGLAGLNTGELFF,TGTGCCAGCAGCTTAGAAGGGCTAGCGGGGTTGAACACCGGGGAGCTGTTTTTT
15,TRBV7-2,many,TRBJ2-3,-,CASSWTSYPTDTQYF,TGTGCCAGCAGCTGGACTTCTTACCCCACAGATACGCAGTATTTT
14,TRBV4-1,-,TRBJ2-5,-,CASSRGMGGETQYF,TGCGCCAGCAGCCGAGGGATGGGAGGCGAGACCCAGTACTTC
15,TRBV15,-,TRBJ2-7,-,CATSSYGGGGYEQYF,TGTGCCACCAGCAGCTACGGTGGGGGAGGCTACGAGCAGTACTTC
13,TRBV24-1,many,TRBJ2-1,TRBD1,CATSRDRYNEQFF,TGTGCCACCAGCCGGGACAGGTACAATGAGCAGTTCTTC
16,TRBV7-6,many,TRBJ1-3,-,CASSLGSAEPGNTIYF,TGTGCCAGCAGCTTAGGGTCAGCCGAACCTGGAAACACCATATATTTT
17,TRBV27,many,TRBJ2-3,TRBD2,CASSSDGTSEHTDTQYF,TGTGCCAGCAGTTCGGACGGAACTAGCGAGCACACAGATACGCAGTATTTT
12,TRBV20-1,-,TRBJ1-3,-,CSARDFGDTIYF,TGCAGTGCTAGAGATTTTGGGGACACCATATATTTT
18,TRBV28,few,TRBJ2-1,TRBD2,CASSLRLPSGLFYNEQFF,TGTGCCAGCAGTTTGAGGTTACCTAGCGGGCTCTTTTACAATGAGCAGTTCTTC
15,TRBV7-6,-,TRBJ2-2,-,CASSSPQRESGELFF,TGTGCCAGCAGCTCACCCCAGAGGGAAAGCGGGGAGCTGTTTTTT
13,TRBV6-5,few,TRBJ2-1,-,CASSWAINNEQFF,TGTGCCAGCAGTTGGGCGATCAACAATGAGCAGTTCTTC
14,TRBV27,-,TRBJ1-5,TRBD1,CASSFGGDSQPQHF,TGTGCCAGCAGTTTCGGGGGGGACAGTCAGCCCCAGCATTTT
11,TRBV12-3/TRBV12-4,-,TRBJ2-1,-,CASNLGDEQFF,TGTGCCAGCAACCTTGGGGATGAGCAGTTCTTC
17,TRBV4-1,few,TRBJ1-1,-,CASSQDYGGGWATEAFF,TGCGCCAGCAGCCAAGATTATGGGGGGGGCTGGGCCACTGAAGCTTTCTTT
14,TRBV6-2/TRBV6-3,few,TRBJ2-3,-,CASIDLQGRDTQYF,TGTGCCAGCATTGACTTGCAGGGCCGCGATACGCAGTATTTT
15,TRBV7-6,many,TRBJ2-3,-,CASSLVDGSTDTQYF,TGTGCCAGCAGCTTAGTGGACGGCAGCACAGATACGCAGTATTTT
13,TRBV27,many,TRBJ1-1,TRBD1,CASKGQGATEAFF,TGTGCCAGCAAAGGACAGGGGGCAACTGAAGCTTTCTTT
17,TRBV27,-,TRBJ2-5,TRBD2,CASRELAGGSVQETQYF,TGTGCCAGCAGGGAACTAGCGGGGGGCTCTGTGCAAGAGACCCAGTACTTC
17,TRBV25-1,-,TRBJ2-5,TRBD2,CASSESGRVKRQETQYF,TGTGCCAGCAGTGAATCGGGGAGGGTGAAAAGGCAAGAGACCCAGTACTTC
16,TRBV6-5,few,TRBJ1-1,TRBD1,CASSYSGTGWNTEAFF,TGTGCCAGCAGTTACTCGGGGACAGGATGGAACACTGAAGCTTTCTTT
14,TRBV6-5,few,TRBJ1-2,TRBD1,CASSYSGTGKSDTF,TGTGCCAGCAGTTACTCCGGGACAGGGAAATCGGATACCTTC
13,TRBV6-1,-,TRBJ2-1,-,CATSGRFRDEQFF,TGTGCCACATCGGGACGATTCCGGGATGAGCAGTTCTTC
13,TRBV12-5,-,TRBJ2-7,-,CASGQQGSYEQYF,TGTGCTAGTGGCCAACAGGGTAGCTACGAGCAGTACTTC